Below, 31 T cell receptor beta chains from the same sample are listed, as sequenced in a study of CD8 T cells in ankylosing spondylitis. Overall study findings and caveats: Among TCR beta sequences, a motif of several highly homologous variants appeared characteristic of ankylosing spondylitis blood.

In TCRdb, the 5' RACE reads were re-called with MiXCR into one record per CDR3 protein. The sample consists of 200,000 to 250,000 distinct CDR3 sequences, around 20% of them appearing once. Antigen specificity for these receptors is unknown. Sequenced material: blood, either unsorted or a sorted T cell fraction (not recorded which). The receptors originated from a male donor with ankylosing spondylitis.

The sample holds a few counts of this clonotype. The chain recombines TRBV6-1 with TRBJ1-4, with TRBD1 as a possible D gene (5 bases). Germline values: CDR1 MNHNS, CDR2 SASEGT. The CDR3 covers 13 residues. With 9 bases removed from V and 4 bases from J, the gap between germline ends came to 12 bases. In DNA form, the CDR3 reads TGTGCCAGTTTCGACAGAAATAATGAAAAACTGTTTTTT. It yields the protein CASFDRNNEKLFF.

The rearrangement links TRBV5-7 to TRBJ1-4; 9 bases match TRBD1. TRBV5-7 has ORF status, its function being uncertain. Losses at the gene ends were 4 bases for V and 7 bases for J; bases not matched to a gene: 8. The CDR3 extends over 15 amino acids. The DNA of the CDR3 is TGTGCCAGCAGCGAACAGGGGGCGAGCTGTGAAAAACTGTTTTTT. Amino acid sequence: CASSEQGASCEKLFF.

The table lists this clonotype with a few counts. V gene TRBV28 combines with J gene TRBJ2-7; a possible D gene is TRBD1 (5 bases). V lost 3 bases to trimming and J lost 7 bases, with 10 bases between them. The CDR3 is 12 residues long. The germline V gene has CDR1 MDHEN and CDR2 SYDVKM. CDR3 coding DNA: TGTGCCAGCAGTTTCACAGGTGGGGAGCAGTACTTC. Protein sequence: CASSFTGGEQYF.

This sequence joins TRBV3-1 and TRBJ2-4; possibly TRBD2 for D (5 bases). Per the germline V gene, CDR1 is LGHDT and CDR2 is YNNKEL (reference sequence). This CDR3 region has 15 residues. V shed 1 base and J shed 3 bases, with 10 bases lying between them. Here the CDR3 reads CASSQVRDYKNIQYF. The CDR3 bases are TGTGCCAGCAGCCAAGTGAGAGACTACAAAAACATTCAGTACTTC.

The table lists this clonotype with a few counts. The V gene is TRBV20-1, the J gene TRBJ2-7; D unresolved. The CDR3 sequence is 10 residues long. Germline V gene lookup returns CDR1 DFQATT and CDR2 SNEGSKA (reference sequence). V was pared by 3 bases and J by 4 bases, with 4 bases between. The CDR3 bases are TGCAGTGCTAGGCAGTACGAGCAGTACTTC. Translated, it gives CSARQYEQYF.

Points on this clonotype: This could be a read error, since a much larger clone is one nucleotide away. This chain uses TRBV29-1 with TRBJ2-7, with TRBD2 matching over 7 bases. Germline V CDR1 and CDR2: SQVTM, ANQGSEA. V was pared by 3 bases and J by 5 bases, with 7 bases of the junction left unmatched. The CDR3 consists of 13 residues. The CDR3 DNA is TGCAGCGTTGAGGGCGGGAGTGGAAACGAGCAGTACTTC. Translating gives CSVEGGSGNEQYF.

This clonotype was recorded a few times. Compared with germline, one end of the junction differs, possibly owing to a read error. The chain couples TRBV7-7 to TRBJ2-5; D is unresolved. Germline V gene sequence: CDR1 SSHAT, CDR2 FNYEAQ (reference sequence). CDR3 length equals 14 residues. In DNA, the CDR3 is TGTGCTAGCAGCTTAGCCGAGACACCAGAGACCCAGTACTTC. Protein product: CASSLAETPETQYF.

The chain joins TRBV12-3 or TRBV12-4 to TRBJ1-6, with unresolved D. This CDR3 contains 12 residues. The V end lost 5 bases, the J end lost 8 bases, and 7 bases lay between the germline ends. The CDR3 DNA reads as TGTGCCAGCAGTCCCGCCCATTCACCCCTCCACTTT. Translation: CASSPAHSPLHF.

CDR3 bases: TGTGCCAGCAGCTTAGGAACAGCAGTCTACGAGCAGTACTTC. It encodes CASSLGTAVYEQYF. This chain uses TRBV7-9 with TRBJ2-7, with no clear D. Germline values: CDR1 SEHNR, CDR2 FQNEAQ (reference sequence). The CDR3 covers 14 residues. The germline V and J ends were trimmed by 1 base and 3 bases, with 10 bases remaining between them. Based on the CDR3 plus reference TRBV7-9 and TRBJ2-7, the full variable domain is DTGVSQNPRHKITKRGQNVTFRCDPISEHNRLYWYRQTLGQGPEFLTYFQNEAQLEKSRLLSDRFSAERPKGSFSTLEIQRTEQGDSAMYLCASSLGTAVYEQYFGPGTRLTVT.

The rearrangement joins TRBV4-3 to TRBJ2-7; D remains ambiguous. Trimming pared 0 bases from V and 2 bases from J, leaving 11 bases between. Germline V gene sequence: CDR1 LGHNA, CDR2 YSLEER. The CDR3 is 15 amino acids. CDR3 DNA sequence: TGCGCCAGCAGCCAAGATATTGCTGCACCCTACGAGCAGTACTTC. Translating it yields CASSQDIAAPYEQYF.

This clonotype was found many times. J is TRBJ2-2 and V is TRBV29-1; D unresolved. V dropped 5 bases and J dropped 0 bases, with 13 bases sitting between them. Germline CDR1 and CDR2: SQVTM and ANQGSEA. The CDR3 has 15 residues. CDR3 residues: CSVCMASTNTGELFF. CDR3 DNA: TGCAGCGTTTGTATGGCTAGTACGAACACCGGGGAGCTGTTTTTT.

The chain couples TRBV28 to TRBJ2-1; D possibly corresponds to TRBD2 (5 bases). Trimming pared 1 base from V and 5 bases from J, leaving 15 bases between. CDR3 length equals 16 residues. Germline assignment: CDR1 MDHEN and CDR2 SYDVKM. The CDR3 here is CASSLYLAQRNNEQFF. CDR3 coding DNA: TGTGCCAGCAGTTTATATCTAGCCCAGAGAAACAATGAGCAGTTCTTC.

The chain is built from TRBV4-3 and TRBJ2-1, with TRBD2 matching 7 bases. The CDR3 is 16 residues long. Germline assignment: CDR1 LGHNA and CDR2 YSLEER. V lost 5 bases and J lost 4; bases outside the gene matches: 11. DNA of the CDR3: TGCGCCAGCAGCAAAGTTGAGCGGGACCCTTACAATGAGCAGTTCTTC. Its translation is CASSKVERDPYNEQFF.

This clonotype was picked up a small number of times. The rearrangement uses TRBV12-5 and TRBJ2-5; no definite D call. V lost 3 bases to trimming and J lost 5 bases, with 13 bases between them. The V gene's germline CDR1 is LGHNT and CDR2 FRNRAP. CDR3 size: 14 residues. CDR3 DNA sequence: TGTGCTAGTGGTTTACTTTCCAGAGCCGAGACCCAGTACTTC. Translation gives CASGLLSRAETQYF.

This clonotype was observed many times. V and J are TRBV12-3 or TRBV12-4 and TRBJ2-7, with TRBD1 matching over 8 bases. Trimming at V came to 6 bases and at J to 3 bases, leaving 10 bases not matched to a gene. The CDR3 consists of 15 residues. The CDR3 sequence: CASSSRTGTGYEQYF. The CDR3 region has the DNA TGTGCCAGCAGCTCCCGAACCGGGACAGGCTACGAGCAGTACTTC.

This rearrangement joins TRBV4-1 to TRBJ2-2; D perhaps matches TRBD2 (6 bases). CDR1 is MGHRA and CDR2 is YSYEKL in the germline V gene. The CDR3 runs to 18 residues. The ends were cut back, 0 bases at V and 7 bases at J, with 21 bases in the middle. The CDR3 is CASSQDDYRTTTGGELFF. CDR3 bases: TGCGCCAGCAGCCAAGATGACTATAGGACTACCACTGGCGGGGAGCTGTTTTTT.

This chain connects TRBV29-1 to TRBJ2-7; 7 positions agree with TRBD1. The CDR3 runs to 14 residues. CDR1 and CDR2 from the germline V gene are SQVTM and ANQGSEA. The V and J ends lost 5 bases and 3 bases, in that order; junction bases with no gene match: 10. The CDR3 region is CSVSSGTDFYEQYF. Here the CDR3 DNA reads TGCAGCGTTAGTTCCGGGACAGACTTCTACGAGCAGTACTTC.

This clonotype was counted ten times or more. This chain uses TRBV7-9 with TRBJ2-7; no reliable D call. Germline V lookup: CDR1 SEHNR, CDR2 FQNEAQ (reference sequence). V dropped 4 bases and J dropped 3 bases, with 10 bases sitting between them. This CDR3 region has 13 residues. This CDR3 is CASSSDPLYEQYF. In nucleotides, the CDR3 is TGTGCCAGCAGCTCGGACCCCCTCTACGAGCAGTACTTC.

The chain is built from TRBV20-1 and TRBJ2-7; 7 positions match TRBD1. The germline V gene has CDR1 DFQATT and CDR2 SNEGSKA (reference sequence). This CDR3 has 16 amino acids. V lost 0 bases, J lost 3 bases, and 11 bases stayed unmatched. CDR3 in DNA: TGCAGTGCTAGAGATATTTCCGGGACAGAGATCTACGAGCAGTACTTC. Its protein product is CSARDISGTEIYEQYF.

The rearrangement links TRBV24-1 to TRBJ2-1, with a possible D match to TRBD1 (7 bases). The CDR3 is 14 amino acids. CDR1 and CDR2 (germline): KGHDR, SFDVKD. The V end was cut by 6 bases, the J end by 2 bases, with 10 bases between. The CDR3 sequence: CATSPRGAYNEQFF. DNA for the CDR3: TGTGCCACCAGTCCCAGGGGGGCCTACAATGAGCAGTTCTTC.

The gene calls are TRBV2 and TRBJ2-1, with D perhaps matching TRBD2 (5 bases). V lost 0 bases and J lost 10, with 13 bases in between. This CDR3 has 14 residues. CDR1 and CDR2 from the germline V gene are SNHLY and FYNNEI. The CDR3 loop is CASSEAPGLLEQFF. DNA of the CDR3: TGTGCCAGCAGTGAAGCGCCCGGACTCCTAGAGCAGTTCTTC.

V gene TRBV19 combines with J gene TRBJ2-1; the match to TRBD1 covers 7 bases. Trimming at V came to 1 base and at J to 13 bases, leaving 4 bases not matched to a gene. The CDR3 totals 12 residues. The V gene's germline CDR1 is LNHDA and CDR2 SQIVND (reference sequence). The chain's CDR3 is CASSIVGTVQFF. In DNA, the CDR3 is TGTGCCAGTAGTATAGTCGGGACAGTACAGTTCTTC.

This clonotype was seen a few times. The chain carries TRBV13 and TRBJ2-3; D might be TRBD1 (6 bases). The CDR3 consists of 15 residues. V lost 4 bases to trimming and J lost 0 bases, with 11 bases between them. Germline loops: CDR1 PRHDT, CDR2 FYEKMQ (reference sequence). The CDR3 is CASSSRDISTDTQYF. The CDR3 DNA reads as TGTGCCAGCAGCTCGAGGGACATCAGCACAGATACGCAGTATTTT.

This clonotype was observed a handful of times. The junction departs from germline at one end; a sequencing error may be responsible. The chain couples TRBV12-5 to TRBJ1-1; D remains unclear. This CDR3 spans 13 amino acids. Germline V gene lookup returns CDR1 LGHNT and CDR2 FRNRAP. The CDR3 nucleotides are TGTGCTAGTGGGGCAGAGTTAGAGGCTGAAGCCTTCTTT. It codes for CASGAELEAEAFF.

This clonotype was seen a few times. The V gene is TRBV4-3, the J gene TRBJ1-1; D unresolved. Trimming left V 0 bases short and J 1 base short, with 15 bases between. CDR1 and CDR2 (germline): LGHNA, YSLEER. The CDR3 is made up of 17 amino acids. This chain's CDR3 is CASSQDEVRQENTEAFF. The CDR3 DNA reads as TGCGCCAGCAGCCAAGATGAGGTCCGGCAGGAGAACACTGAAGCTTTCTTT.

This clonotype showed up just a few times. The chain carries TRBV5-1 and TRBJ2-1, with a weak D call TRBD2 (6 bases). Germline values: CDR1 SGHRS, CDR2 YFSETQ. Trimming took 0 bases from V and 7 from J, leaving 17 bases between them. CDR3 length: 16 amino acids. In DNA form, the CDR3 reads TGCGCCAGCAGCTTGGATATCGGAGGGGCCTCGAATGAGCAGTTCTTC. Its protein is CASSLDIGGASNEQFF.

This clonotype was seen a handful of times. The rearrangement uses TRBV4-2 and TRBJ1-2, with TRBD1 as a possible D gene (6 bases). Germline lookup yields CDR1 LGHNA and CDR2 YNFKEQ. The CDR3 has 15 amino acids. The ends were cut back, 3 bases at V and 0 bases at J, with 11 bases in the middle. DNA of the CDR3: TGTGCCAGCAGCCAGGTGGGGGCACCTAACTATGGCTACACCTTC. Translated, it gives CASSQVGAPNYGYTF.

Many counts were recorded for this clonotype. The chain joins TRBV5-1 to TRBJ2-2; D tentatively fits TRBD1 or TRBD2 (5 bases each). V lost 3 bases to trimming and J lost 2 bases, with 8 bases between them. This CDR3 contains 14 residues. Germline-derived CDR1 and CDR2 are SGHRS and YFSETQ. CDR3 DNA: TGCGCCAGCAGCTGGGGACCAAACACCGGGGAGCTGTTTTTT. This gives the protein CASSWGPNTGELFF. Full variable domain (outside the CDR3, taken from reference TRBV5-1 and TRBJ2-2): KAGVTQTPRYLIKTRGQQVTLSCSPISGHRSVSWYQQTPGQGLQFLFEYFSETQRNKGNFPGRFSGRQFSNSRSEMNVSTLELGDSALYLCASSWGPNTGELFFGEGSRLTVL.

The sample holds a few counts of this clonotype. The chain carries TRBV20-1 and TRBJ2-3; the D gene is possibly TRBD2 (6 bases). There are 15 residues in the CDR3. The V and J ends lost 2 bases and 2 bases respectively, with 14 bases between them. Germline CDR1 reads DFQATT; CDR2 reads SNEGSKA (reference sequence). CDR3 nucleotide sequence: TGCAGTGCTAGATCGGGAGATTGGGCCACAGATACGCAGTATTTT. Protein: CSARSGDWATDTQYF.

This clonotype was observed a few times. The chain employs TRBV6-1 and TRBJ2-2; D ambiguous. The CDR3 contains 11 residues. Germline V lookup: CDR1 MNHNS, CDR2 SASEGT. Trimming shortened V by 10 bases and J by 4 bases, and 7 bases separated the two germline ends. Here the CDR3 reads CATTPTGELFF. Here the CDR3 DNA reads TGTGCCACCACCCCCACCGGGGAGCTGTTTTTT.

This clonotype was seen a few times. CDR3 DNA sequence: TGTGCCAGCAGCTTAGCCCGGAACACCGGGGAGCTGTTTTTT. Translated: CASSLARNTGELFF. The chain links TRBV7-6 to TRBJ2-2; D gene unclear. The length of the CDR3 is 14 residues. Deletions cut 0 bases from V and 1 base from J, with 3 bases between. In germline, CDR1 is SGHVS, CDR2 FNYEAQ.